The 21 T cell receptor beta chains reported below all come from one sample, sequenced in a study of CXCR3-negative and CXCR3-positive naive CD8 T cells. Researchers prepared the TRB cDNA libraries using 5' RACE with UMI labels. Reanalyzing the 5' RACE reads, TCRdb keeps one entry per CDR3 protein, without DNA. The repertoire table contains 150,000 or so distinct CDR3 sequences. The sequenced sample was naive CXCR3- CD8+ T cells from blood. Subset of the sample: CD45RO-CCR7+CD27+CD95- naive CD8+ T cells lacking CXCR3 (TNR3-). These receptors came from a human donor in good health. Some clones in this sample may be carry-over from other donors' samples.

CDR3 residues: CASAAGHLSYEQYF. V gene TRBV27 combines with J gene TRBJ2-7; absent DNA, TCRdb's TRBD2 call cannot be checked. Germline V gene lookup returns CDR1 MNHEY and CDR2 SMNVEV (reference sequence). There are 14 residues in the CDR3.

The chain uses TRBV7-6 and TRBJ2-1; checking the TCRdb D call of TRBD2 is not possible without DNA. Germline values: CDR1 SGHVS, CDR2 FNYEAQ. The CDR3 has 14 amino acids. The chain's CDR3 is CASSSSGLDNEQFF.

The CDR3 is CASSPSDSAFYEQYF. The chain has TRBV9 and TRBJ2-7; as DNA is missing, the TRBD1 call by TCRdb cannot be tested. In germline, CDR1 is SGDLS, CDR2 YYNGEE. This CDR3 comprises 15 residues.

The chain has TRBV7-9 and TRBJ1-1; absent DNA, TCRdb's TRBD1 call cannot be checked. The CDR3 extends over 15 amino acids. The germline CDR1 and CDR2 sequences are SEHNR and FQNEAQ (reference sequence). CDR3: CASSLANRAGTEAFF.

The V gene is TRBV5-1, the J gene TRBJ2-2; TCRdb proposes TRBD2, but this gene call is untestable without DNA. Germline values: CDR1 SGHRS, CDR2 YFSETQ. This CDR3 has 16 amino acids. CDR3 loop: CASSPEGWVNTGELFF.

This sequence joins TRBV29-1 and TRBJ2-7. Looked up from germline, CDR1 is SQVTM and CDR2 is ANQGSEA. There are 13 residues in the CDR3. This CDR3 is CSVQEAYSYEQYF.

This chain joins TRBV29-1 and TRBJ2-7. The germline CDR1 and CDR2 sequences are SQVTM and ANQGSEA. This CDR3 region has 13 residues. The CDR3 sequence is CSVKIVGSYEQYF.

The chain's CDR3 is CASKGQRLELTGELFF. V and J are TRBV23-1 and TRBJ2-2; the D call from TCRdb, TRBD1, cannot be confirmed without DNA. TRBV23-1 is filed as an ORF, its function uncertain. CDR3 length equals 16 residues.

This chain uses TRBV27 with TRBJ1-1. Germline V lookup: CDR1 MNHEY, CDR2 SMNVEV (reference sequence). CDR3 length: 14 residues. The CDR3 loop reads CASSLAGEGTEAFF.

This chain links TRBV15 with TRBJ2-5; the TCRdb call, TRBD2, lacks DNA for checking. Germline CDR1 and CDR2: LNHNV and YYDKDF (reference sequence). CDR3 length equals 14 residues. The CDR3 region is CATRNSGDGETQYF.

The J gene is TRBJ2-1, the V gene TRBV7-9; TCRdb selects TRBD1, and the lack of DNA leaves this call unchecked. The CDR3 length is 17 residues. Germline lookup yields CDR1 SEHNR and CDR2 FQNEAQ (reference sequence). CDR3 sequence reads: CASSLPPTNVYNEWQFF.

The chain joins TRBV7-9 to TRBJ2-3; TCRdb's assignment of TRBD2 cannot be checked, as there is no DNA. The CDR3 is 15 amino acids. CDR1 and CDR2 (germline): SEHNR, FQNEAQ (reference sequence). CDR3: CASSRSGRGTDTQYF.

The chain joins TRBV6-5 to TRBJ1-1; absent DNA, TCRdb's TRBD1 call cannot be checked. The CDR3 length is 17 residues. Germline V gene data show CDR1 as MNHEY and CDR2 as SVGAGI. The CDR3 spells CASSFRTGGKVGNEAFF.

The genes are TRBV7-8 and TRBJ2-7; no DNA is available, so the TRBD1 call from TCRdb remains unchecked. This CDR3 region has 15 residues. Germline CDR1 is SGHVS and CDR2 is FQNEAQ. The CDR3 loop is CASSAAGTGNHEQYF.

CDR3 protein: CASSNGYSHEQYF. The chain employs TRBV5-1 and TRBJ2-7. The CDR3 runs to 13 residues. Looked up from germline, CDR1 is SGHRS and CDR2 is YFSETQ.

CDR3 in amino acids: CASSSKTGTGVIEANVLTF. The chain has TRBV7-9 and TRBJ2-6; the TRBD1 assignment by TCRdb is unverifiable without DNA. The V gene's germline CDR1 is SEHNR and CDR2 FQNEAQ (reference sequence). The CDR3 covers 19 residues.

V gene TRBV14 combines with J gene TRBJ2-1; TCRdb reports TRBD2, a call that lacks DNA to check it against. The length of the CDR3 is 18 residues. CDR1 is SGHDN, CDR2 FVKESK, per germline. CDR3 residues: CASSQGTRGGAFYNEQFF.

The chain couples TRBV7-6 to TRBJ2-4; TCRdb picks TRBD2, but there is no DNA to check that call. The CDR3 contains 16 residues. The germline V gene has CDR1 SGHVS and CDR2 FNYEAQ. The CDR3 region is CASSTPGLLAKNIQYF.

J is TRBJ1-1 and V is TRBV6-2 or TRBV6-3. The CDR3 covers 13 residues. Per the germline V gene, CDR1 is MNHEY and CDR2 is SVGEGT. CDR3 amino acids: CASSWTLNTEAFF.

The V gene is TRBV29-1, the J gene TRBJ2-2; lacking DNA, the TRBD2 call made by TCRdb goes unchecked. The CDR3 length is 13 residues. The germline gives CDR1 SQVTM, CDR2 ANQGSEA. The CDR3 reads CSGRLAATGELFF.

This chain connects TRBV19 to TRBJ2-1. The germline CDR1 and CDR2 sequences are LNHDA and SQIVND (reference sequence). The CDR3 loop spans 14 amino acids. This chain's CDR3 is CASSRYSGYNEQFF.